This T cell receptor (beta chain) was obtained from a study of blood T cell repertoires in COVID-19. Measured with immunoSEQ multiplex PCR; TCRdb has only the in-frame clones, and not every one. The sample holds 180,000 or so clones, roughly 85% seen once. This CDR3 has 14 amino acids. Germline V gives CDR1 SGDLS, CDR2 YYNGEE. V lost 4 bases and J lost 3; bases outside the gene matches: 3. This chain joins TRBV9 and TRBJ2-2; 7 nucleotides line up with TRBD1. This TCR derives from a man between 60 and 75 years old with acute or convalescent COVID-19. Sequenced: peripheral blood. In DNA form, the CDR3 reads TGTGCCAGCAGCAGACAGGGTGACACCGGGGAGCTGTTTTTT. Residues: CASSRQGDTGELFF.